This T cell receptor (beta chain) was profiled in a study of T-cell memory formation after mild COVID-19. Overall study context: TCR clusters were largely donor specific.

Regarding this clonotype: Its target is not known.

Sample barcodes and UMIs were carried by the TCR alpha and TCR beta cDNA libraries that 5'RACE generated with constant-segment primers. MiXCR was run by TCRdb on the 5' RACE reads, yielding one entry per CDR3 protein. This table holds roughly 110,000 distinct CDR3 sequences, roughly an eighth found once. The germline V and J ends were trimmed by 0 bases and 1 base, with 9 bases remaining between them. Germline CDR1 MGHRA, CDR2 YSYEKL. The CDR3 is 15 amino acids. Whole-study results and caveats: Day 15 to 85 contractors were CD4/CD8 balanced; later expanders leaned CD4+.

This sequence originates from a man younger than 35 who had mild COVID-19 (a few samples of this study predate the infection). Cell type and time point are not known. Sequencing input: PBMCs or a T cell subset sorted from them (not recorded which). This chain uses TRBV4-1 with TRBJ1-2; D not certain. The CDR3 bases are TGCGCCAGCAGCCAAGAGAAGGATATTAACTATGGCTACACCTTC. Its translation: CASSQEKDINYGYTF.